Listed here are 27 T cell receptor beta chains from one sample, sequenced in a study of blood T cell repertoires in COVID-19. Libraries were prepared by immunoSEQ multiplex PCR; TCRdb keeps only in-frame clonotypes and omits some of them. There are around 400,000 clones in the sample; 87% occur only once, and about 10% lies in the top ten. Material: peripheral blood. The receptors originated from a young woman with COVID-19, enrolled during active disease.

The chain carries TRBV27 and TRBJ2-1, with D maybe TRBD2 (5 bases). CDR1 MNHEY and CDR2 SMNVEV come from the germline V gene (reference sequence). The CDR3 runs to 16 residues. Trimming removed 6 bases from V and 0 bases from J, with 15 bases in between. This CDR3 reads CASSRTSGSSYNEQFF. The CDR3, as DNA: TGTGCCAGCAGCCGAACAAGCGGAAGCTCCTACAATGAGCAGTTCTTC.

The chain is built from TRBV5-4 and TRBJ2-7, with 9 bases matching TRBD2. Germline CDR1 is SGHNT and CDR2 is YYREEE (reference sequence). V lost 2 bases, J lost 6 bases, and 3 bases stayed unmatched. The CDR3 totals 13 residues. CDR3 DNA: TGTGCCAGCAGCTTAGCGGGAGGTCGCGAGCAGTACTTC. This sequence encodes CASSLAGGREQYF.

The rearrangement uses TRBV6-2 or TRBV6-3 and TRBJ2-3; D ambiguous. V gave up 0 bases and J gave up 0 bases, with 7 bases separating them. The CDR3 has 15 amino acids. Germline CDR1 and CDR2: MNHEY and SVGEGT. In DNA form, the CDR3 reads TGTGCCAGCAGTTACTCGACTTCTAGCACAGATACGCAGTATTTT. Translated, it gives CASSYSTSSTDTQYF.

CDR3 nucleotide sequence: TGTGCCAGCAGTCGAACAACAGGGGTAACTAATGAAAAACTGTTTTTT. Protein product: CASSRTTGVTNEKLFF. The chain is built from TRBV6-6 and TRBJ1-4, with 7 bases matching TRBD1. The ends lost 5 bases at V and 1 base at J; junction bases unmatched: 7. Germline V gene lookup returns CDR1 MNHNY and CDR2 SVGAGI (reference sequence). The CDR3 has 16 amino acids.

This clone was observed a handful of times. The chain is built from TRBV4-1 and TRBJ1-4; D is ambiguous. The germline gives CDR1 MGHRA, CDR2 YSYEKL. V lost 4 bases and J lost 7, with 16 bases in between. CDR3 length: 15 amino acids. The chain's CDR3 is CASSPLGRTTEKLFF. The CDR3 bases are TGCGCCAGCAGCCCCCTAGGGAGGACGACTGAAAAACTGTTTTTT.

This sequence joins TRBV2 and TRBJ2-3, with D possibly being TRBD1 (5 bases). Germline CDR1 and CDR2: SNHLY and FYNNEI. The ends were cut back, 1 base at V and 4 bases at J, with 12 bases in the middle. The CDR3 contains 15 residues. For the CDR3, the DNA is TGTGCCAGCAGTGAAGTTTTAGGGGTCCCAGATACGCAGTATTTT. It specifies CASSEVLGVPDTQYF. Looking up the rest from reference TRBV2 and TRBJ2-3 gives the full variable domain: EPEVTQTPSHQVTQMGQEVILRCVPISNHLYFYWYRQILGQKVEFLVSFYNNEISEKSEIFDDQFSVERPDGSNFTLKIRSTKLEDSAMYFCASSEVLGVPDTQYFGPGTRLTVL.

The chain is built from TRBV27 and TRBJ1-1, with 8 bases fitting TRBD1. This CDR3 has 14 amino acids. Germline CDR1 reads MNHEY; CDR2 reads SMNVEV (reference sequence). Trimming at V came to 5 bases and at J to 7 bases, leaving 9 bases not matched to a gene. This chain's CDR3 is CASSTRTGLIEAFF. The CDR3 nucleotides read TGTGCCAGCAGTACTCGGACAGGGCTTATTGAAGCTTTCTTT.

The chain combines TRBV28 with TRBJ2-2; D unclear. The CDR3 is 13 residues long. Germline lookup yields CDR1 MDHEN and CDR2 SYDVKM. Trimming pared 5 bases from V and 9 bases from J, leaving 13 bases between. This chain's CDR3 is CASSGLKSRELFF. For the CDR3, the DNA is TGTGCCAGCAGTGGTCTAAAGAGCCGGGAGCTGTTTTTT.

This clone was seen only a few times. The V call is TRBV27, the J call TRBJ2-1; 7 bases match TRBD2. This CDR3 contains 16 residues. Germline lookup yields CDR1 MNHEY and CDR2 SMNVEV (reference sequence). With V trimmed by 6 bases and J by 1 base, 9 bases remained unmatched. Here the CDR3 reads CASSPQTSWSYNEQFF. DNA of the CDR3: TGTGCCAGCAGCCCTCAGACTAGCTGGTCCTACAATGAGCAGTTCTTC.

The chain employs TRBV7-2 and TRBJ1-3; the match to TRBD1 covers 7 bases. Germline values: CDR1 SGHTA, CDR2 FQGNSA. The CDR3 is 17 residues long. V lost 0 bases, J lost 3 bases, and 8 bases stayed unmatched. As DNA, the CDR3 is TGTGCCAGCAGCTTAGCTAGGACAGGAGTTTTTGGAAACACCATATATTTT. Amino acid sequence: CASSLARTGVFGNTIYF.

The chain recombines TRBV4-3 with TRBJ1-5, with a possible D match to TRBD1 (5 bases). CDR1 and CDR2 from the germline V gene are LGHNA and YSLEER. V was trimmed by 3 bases and J by 3 bases, leaving 12 bases between them. The CDR3 consists of 15 residues. CDR3 nucleotides: TGCGCCAGCAGCCAGGACACCCTATTCAATCAGCCCCAGCATTTT. As protein: CASSQDTLFNQPQHF.

V gene TRBV4-1 combines with J gene TRBJ1-1; D gene uncertain. CDR1 and CDR2 from the germline V gene are MGHRA and YSYEKL. The CDR3 contains 15 residues. The V end lost 5 bases, the J end lost 3 bases, and 16 bases lay between the germline ends. This CDR3 reads CASSSTPEADTEAFF. The DNA of the CDR3 is TGCGCCAGCAGCTCAACGCCTGAGGCGGACACTGAAGCTTTCTTT.

The rearrangement uses TRBV7-9 and TRBJ2-7, with 9 bases matching TRBD2. Germline V gene lookup returns CDR1 SEHNR and CDR2 FQNEAQ (reference sequence). The CDR3 length is 17 residues. V dropped 5 bases and J dropped 7; count of bases not matched to a gene: 18. CDR3 loop: CASSPGASGDLQGEQYF. DNA of the CDR3: TGTGCCAGCAGCCCTGGCGCTAGCGGGGACCTCCAAGGAGAGCAGTACTTC. The full variable domain, rest sourced from reference TRBV7-9 and TRBJ2-7, is DTGVSQNPRHKITKRGQNVTFRCDPISEHNRLYWYRQTLGQGPEFLTYFQNEAQLEKSRLLSDRFSAERPKGSFSTLEIQRTEQGDSAMYLCASSPGASGDLQGEQYFGPGTRLTVT.

The V call is TRBV9, the J call TRBJ2-1, with 11 positions matching TRBD2. Germline assignment: CDR1 SGDLS and CDR2 YYNGEE. V was pared by 4 bases and J by 5 bases, with 2 bases of the junction left unmatched. This CDR3 comprises 14 residues. The CDR3 spells CASSSSGRNNEQFF. As DNA, the CDR3 is TGTGCCAGCAGCTCTAGCGGGAGGAACAATGAGCAGTTCTTC.

This rearrangement joins TRBV4-1 to TRBJ2-7, with 8 bases lining up with TRBD2. V lost 1 base to trimming and J lost 6 bases; unmatched junction nucleotides: 8. Germline loops: CDR1 MGHRA, CDR2 YSYEKL. The length of the CDR3 is 15 residues. In DNA form, the CDR3 reads TGCGCCAGCAGCCAAGTTGACGGGAGGGCGGCCGAGCAGTACTTC. Translating gives CASSQVDGRAAEQYF.

The J gene is TRBJ1-5, the V gene TRBV4-1; TRBD1 aligns across 8 bases. V was pared by 0 bases and J by 7 bases, with 8 bases of the junction left unmatched. The CDR3 consists of 16 residues. Looked up from germline, CDR1 is MGHRA and CDR2 is YSYEKL. CDR3 DNA: TGCGCCAGCAGCCAAGATTGGGGCAGGGGGCAACAGCCCCAGCATTTT. It translates to CASSQDWGRGQQPQHF.

The chain combines TRBV10-3 with TRBJ1-1; 8 bases are a match to TRBD1. The CDR3 spans 17 residues. V was clipped by 0 bases and J by 5 bases; unmatched bases: 11. Germline lookup yields CDR1 ENHRY and CDR2 SYGVKD. The CDR3 DNA follows: TGTGCCATCAGTGAGTCGAGGACAGGGTGGGCGAATACTGAAGCTTTCTTT. Translating gives CAISESRTGWANTEAFF.

V is TRBV11-2 and J is TRBJ2-3, with TRBD1 as a possible D gene (6 bases). Germline CDR1 is SGHAT and CDR2 is FQNNGV. The germline V and J ends were trimmed by 5 bases and 4 bases, with 10 bases remaining between them. This CDR3 comprises 13 residues. The CDR3 bases are TGTGCCAGCAGCCGAACAGGGCCAGATACGCAGTATTTT. Translating it yields CASSRTGPDTQYF.

V gene TRBV19 combines with J gene TRBJ2-7; 8 positions match TRBD2. CDR1 is LNHDA, CDR2 SQIVND, per germline (reference sequence). The CDR3 contains 13 residues. Trimming removed 5 bases from V and 4 bases from J; junction bases left unmatched: 4. As DNA, the CDR3 is TGTGCCAGTAGTGGGGGACTAGTGTACGAGCAGTACTTC. This codes for CASSGGLVYEQYF.

This clone appeared once. V is TRBV20-1 and J is TRBJ2-5; 7 positions agree with TRBD2. Trimming at V came to 3 bases and at J to 4 bases, leaving 14 bases not matched to a gene. CDR3 length: 16 residues. The V gene's germline CDR1 is DFQATT and CDR2 SNEGSKA (reference sequence). CDR3 coding DNA: TGCAGTGCTAGTCTATGGGGAGGGGTGGCAGGAGAGACCCAGTACTTC. This translates into CSASLWGGVAGETQYF.

The J gene is TRBJ1-4, the V gene TRBV30; 7 nucleotides match TRBD1. Germline V CDR1 and CDR2: GTSNPN, SVGIG (reference sequence). Unmatched junction bases numbered 6, after V lost 4 bases and J lost 7 bases. This CDR3 is 13 amino acids long. The CDR3 spells CAWNRDRGEKLFF. The CDR3 nucleotides are TGTGCCTGGAACCGGGACAGAGGTGAAAAACTGTTTTTT.

The chain recombines TRBV3-1 (or the pseudogene TRBV3-2) with TRBJ2-5; 13 nucleotides agree with TRBD2. V dropped 4 bases and J dropped 5; count of bases not matched to a gene: 4. The germline gives CDR1 LGHDT, CDR2 YNNKEL (reference sequence). CDR3 size: 15 residues. The CDR3 coding sequence is TGTGCCAGCAGCCTTCGGACTAGCGGGAGTGAGACCCAGTACTTC. Translated, it gives CASSLRTSGSETQYF.

The J gene is TRBJ2-7, the V gene TRBV5-6; D uncertain. The CDR3 runs to 12 residues. Germline lookup yields CDR1 SGHDT and CDR2 YYEEEE. The V gene lost 3 bases and the J gene lost 5 bases, with 9 bases spanning the gap. CDR3 sequence: CASSSTFDEQYF. The CDR3 DNA sequence: TGTGCCAGCAGCTCTACCTTCGACGAGCAGTACTTC. Drawing the rest from reference TRBV5-6 and TRBJ2-7, the complete variable domain is DAGVTQSPTHLIKTRGQQVTLRCSPKSGHDTVSWYQQALGQGPQFIFQYYEEEERQRGNFPDRFSGHQFPNYSSELNVNALLLGDSALYLCASSSTFDEQYFGPGTRLTVT.

J is TRBJ2-5 and V is TRBV4-1, with 9 nucleotides matching TRBD1. CDR1 is MGHRA and CDR2 is YSYEKL in the germline V gene. This CDR3 contains 13 residues. The ends lost 4 bases at V and 6 bases at J; junction bases unmatched: 3. The CDR3 DNA sequence: TGCGCCAGCAGCCGGGACAGGGCGAAGACCCAGTACTTC. Its protein product is CASSRDRAKTQYF.

The rearrangement joins TRBV5-1 to TRBJ1-1, with D possibly matching TRBD1 (6 bases). Germline values: CDR1 SGHRS, CDR2 YFSETQ. The CDR3 is made up of 13 amino acids. Trimming pared 5 bases from V and 1 base from J, leaving 9 bases between. In nucleotides, the CDR3 is TGCGCCAGCAGGTCCAGGGGGAACACTGAAGCTTTCTTT. The encoded protein is CASRSRGNTEAFF.

This chain joins TRBV18 and TRBJ2-5; TRBD1 aligns across 7 bases. V shed 3 bases, J shed 7 bases, and the junction held 8 bases outside the gene matches. The V gene's germline CDR1 is KGHSH and CDR2 LQKENI. The CDR3 extends over 14 amino acids. The CDR3 is CASSPGTAEGTQYF. The CDR3 bases are TGTGCCAGCTCACCTGGGACAGCTGAGGGGACCCAGTACTTC.

This clone was seen just once. This chain joins TRBV5-5 and TRBJ2-2; 7 bases agree with TRBD2. This CDR3 region has 15 residues. V gave up 2 bases and J gave up 7 bases; unmatched junction bases: 8. Germline CDR1 SGHKS, CDR2 YYEKEE (reference sequence). The CDR3 DNA follows: TGTGCCAGCAGCTTTGAAGGACTAGTAAACGGGGAGCTGTTTTTT. Amino acids: CASSFEGLVNGELFF.